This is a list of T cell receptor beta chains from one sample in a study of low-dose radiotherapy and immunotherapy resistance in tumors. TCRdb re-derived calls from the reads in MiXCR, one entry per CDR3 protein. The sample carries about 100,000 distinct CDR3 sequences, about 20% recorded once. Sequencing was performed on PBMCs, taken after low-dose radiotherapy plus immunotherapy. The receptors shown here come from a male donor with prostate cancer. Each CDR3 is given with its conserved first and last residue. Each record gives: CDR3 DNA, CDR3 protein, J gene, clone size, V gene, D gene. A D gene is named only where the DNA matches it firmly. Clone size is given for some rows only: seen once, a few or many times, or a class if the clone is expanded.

cdr3_nt: TGTGCCAGCAGCGTAGGTCAGCGTGGGGAGCTGTTTTTT; cdr3_aa: CASSVGQRGELFF; j_call: TRBJ2-2; clone_size: many; v_call: TRBV9; d_call: .
cdr3_nt: TGTGCCAGCAGCTTAGTAGATCAGTATAGCAATCAGCCCCAGCATTTT; cdr3_aa: CASSLVDQYSNQPQHF; j_call: TRBJ1-5; clone_size: many; v_call: TRBV7-4; d_call: .
cdr3_nt: TGTGCCAGCAGTTCCCTCCCCAGGGGGAATACTGAAGCTTTCTTT; cdr3_aa: CASSSLPRGNTEAFF; j_call: TRBJ1-1; clone_size: many; v_call: TRBV27; d_call: TRBD1
cdr3_nt: TGTGCCAGCAGCTTATCCGGGACTAGTGTCGGGGAGCTGTTTTTT; cdr3_aa: CASSLSGTSVGELFF; j_call: TRBJ2-2; clone_size: many; v_call: TRBV7-3; d_call: TRBD2
cdr3_nt: TGTGCCAGCAGCTTGACGAGCGGGGGGGCCGGGGTGACCCAGTACTTC; cdr3_aa: CASSLTSGGAGVTQYF; j_call: TRBJ2-5; clone_size: .; v_call: TRBV5-3; d_call: TRBD2
cdr3_nt: TGTGCCAGCAGCCCTCAAGGCTACGGCACAGATACGCAGTATTTT; cdr3_aa: CASSPQGYGTDTQYF; j_call: TRBJ2-3; clone_size: many; v_call: TRBV9; d_call: .
cdr3_nt: TGCGCCAGCAGCCAATCCATACAAGAGACCCAGTACTTC; cdr3_aa: CASSQSIQETQYF; j_call: TRBJ2-5; clone_size: .; v_call: TRBV4-3; d_call: .
cdr3_nt: TGCAGTGCTAGAGTCGGGGGGGGCCGAGGAGATACGCAGTATTTT; cdr3_aa: CSARVGGGRGDTQYF; j_call: TRBJ2-3; clone_size: many; v_call: TRBV20-1; d_call: TRBD2
cdr3_nt: TGTGCCAGCAGCTTAGATGGTGCGGGGGGGTTCGGAGAGCAGTTCTTC; cdr3_aa: CASSLDGAGGFGEQFF; j_call: TRBJ2-1; clone_size: many; v_call: TRBV7-8; d_call: TRBD2
cdr3_nt: TGTGCCAGCAGTGAAGAGGGGGGGCTTTCACCCCTCCACTTT; cdr3_aa: CASSEEGGLSPLHF; j_call: TRBJ1-6; clone_size: many; v_call: TRBV25-1; d_call: .
cdr3_nt: TGTGCCAGTAGCCGGGACAGGGACCCCTCGTTCATCTCTGGAAACACCATATATTTT; cdr3_aa: CASSRDRDPSFISGNTIYF; j_call: TRBJ1-3; clone_size: many; v_call: TRBV19; d_call: TRBD1
cdr3_nt: TGTGCCAGCAGCGGCGGGACTACCCGCTATTCACCCCTCCACTTT; cdr3_aa: CASSGGTTRYSPLHF; j_call: TRBJ1-6; clone_size: medium-sized; v_call: TRBV7-2; d_call: .
cdr3_nt: TGTGCCAGCAGTTCAGGGGTCTCCTACGAGCAGTACTTC; cdr3_aa: CASSSGVSYEQYF; j_call: TRBJ2-7; clone_size: many; v_call: TRBV6-2/TRBV6-3; d_call: .
cdr3_nt: TGCAGCGTTGAAGAAATCGGGAACACTGAAGCTTTCTTT; cdr3_aa: CSVEEIGNTEAFF; j_call: TRBJ1-1; clone_size: many; v_call: TRBV29-1; d_call: .
cdr3_nt: TGCAGCGTTAGTGGGCTCAATGAGCAGTTCTTC; cdr3_aa: CSVSGLNEQFF; j_call: TRBJ2-1; clone_size: many; v_call: TRBV29-1; d_call: .
cdr3_nt: TGTGCCAGCAGCTTAAGCGGGGGCCCTTACAATGAGCAGTTCTTC; cdr3_aa: CASSLSGGPYNEQFF; j_call: TRBJ2-1; clone_size: many; v_call: TRBV13; d_call: TRBD2
cdr3_nt: TGTGCCAGCAGGTCCGGGCTAGGCTTCGGCGAGCAGTACTTC; cdr3_aa: CASRSGLGFGEQYF; j_call: TRBJ2-7; clone_size: many; v_call: TRBV3-1; d_call: .
cdr3_nt: TGTGCCTGGGAGGAGGGGGGCTCTCGAAACACCATATATTTT; cdr3_aa: CAWEEGGSRNTIYF; j_call: TRBJ1-3; clone_size: many; v_call: TRBV30; d_call: .
cdr3_nt: TGCAGTGCCAGGGCCGGGACAGCGAACACCGGGGAGCTGTTTTTT; cdr3_aa: CSARAGTANTGELFF; j_call: TRBJ2-2; clone_size: .; v_call: TRBV20-1; d_call: TRBD1
cdr3_nt: TGTGCCAGCAGTGAAGTGGGCGGTGGTAGGGATGGCTACACCTTC; cdr3_aa: CASSEVGGGRDGYTF; j_call: TRBJ1-2; clone_size: .; v_call: TRBV6-1; d_call: .
cdr3_nt: TGTGCCAGCAATGGAGGACCAACAAGCACAGATACGCAGTATTTT; cdr3_aa: CASNGGPTSTDTQYF; j_call: TRBJ2-3; clone_size: many; v_call: TRBV13; d_call: .
cdr3_nt: TGTGCCAGCAGCCAAGATCGGGGACTAGCGGGAGGCGGGGAGACCCAGTACTTC; cdr3_aa: CASSQDRGLAGGGETQYF; j_call: TRBJ2-5; clone_size: .; v_call: TRBV4-2; d_call: TRBD2
cdr3_nt: TGTGCCAGCAGCGCACTTGGTGGCTATAATTCACCCCTCCACTTT; cdr3_aa: CASSALGGYNSPLHF; j_call: TRBJ1-6; clone_size: many; v_call: TRBV14; d_call: .
cdr3_nt: TGTGCCAGCAGCTTAGGGAGGGGGAAGTCGGACATTCAGTACTTC; cdr3_aa: CASSLGRGKSDIQYF; j_call: TRBJ2-4; clone_size: .; v_call: TRBV7-2; d_call: .
cdr3_nt: TGTGCCAGCAGCCCCACTAGCGGGGGGGTCGGAGAGACCCAGTACTTC; cdr3_aa: CASSPTSGGVGETQYF; j_call: TRBJ2-5; clone_size: many; v_call: TRBV7-9; d_call: TRBD2